Presented here are 2 T cell receptor beta chains from one specimen sequenced in a study of T cells in Graves' hyperthyroidism and ophthalmopathy. TCR beta CDR3 regions were amplified from RNA transcripts. HTBI primers were the set used in a first-round RT-PCR of the TCR CDR3. In TCRdb, the multiplex PCR reads were re-called with MiXCR into one record per CDR3 protein. This sample yields 200,000 to 250,000 distinct CDR3 sequences, of which about a sixth are seen a single time; approximately 56% belongs to the top ten. Material: blood. These receptors came from a woman between 50 and 59 years old with Graves' hyperthyroidism.

This clonotype was found many times. This chain links TRBV27 with TRBJ1-4; no clear D gene. The CDR3 runs 13 residues. Germline CDR1 is MNHEY and CDR2 is SMNVEV (reference sequence). CDR3 loop: CAGRTRNNEKLFF. CDR3 nucleotides: TGTGCTGGGAGGACTCGAAATAATGAAAAACTGTTTTTT.

This clonotype was recorded at least ten times. The chain has TRBV20-1 and TRBJ2-7, with 8 bases fitting TRBD1. The CDR3 is 15 residues long. The J segment lost 4 bases and the V segment lost 0 bases, leaving 8 bases of the junction unmatched. The germline CDR1 and CDR2 sequences are DFQATT and SNEGSKA (reference sequence). Written as DNA, the CDR3 is TGCAGTGCTAGAGATTGGTTCAGGGGGCTGTACGAGCAGTACTTC. This sequence encodes CSARDWFRGLYEQYF.